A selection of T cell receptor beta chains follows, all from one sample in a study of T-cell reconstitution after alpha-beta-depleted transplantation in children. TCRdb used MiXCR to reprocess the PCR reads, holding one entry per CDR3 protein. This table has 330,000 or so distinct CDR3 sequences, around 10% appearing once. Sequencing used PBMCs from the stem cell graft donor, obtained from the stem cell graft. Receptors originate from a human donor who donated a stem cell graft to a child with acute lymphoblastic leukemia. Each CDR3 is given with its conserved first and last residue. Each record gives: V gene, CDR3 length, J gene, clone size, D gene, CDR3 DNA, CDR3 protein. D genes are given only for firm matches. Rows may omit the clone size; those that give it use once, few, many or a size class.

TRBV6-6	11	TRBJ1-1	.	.	TGTGCCAGCAGCCCAGGGTTTGTAGCTTTCTTT	CASSPGFVAFF
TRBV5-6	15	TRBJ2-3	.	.	TGTGCCAGCAGCTTGGCCGTAACTCACACAGATACGCAGTATTTT	CASSLAVTHTDTQYF
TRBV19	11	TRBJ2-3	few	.	TGTGCCAGTAATAGCGGAGATACGCAGTATTTT	CASNSGDTQYF
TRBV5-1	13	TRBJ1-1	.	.	TGCGCCAGCAGCTTGGAACACGCTACTGAAGCTTTCTTT	CASSLEHATEAFF
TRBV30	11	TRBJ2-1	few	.	TGTGCCTGGAGTGTAGACAATGAGCAGTTCTTC	CAWSVDNEQFF
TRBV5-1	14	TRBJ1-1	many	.	TGCGCCAGCAGAGGACAGTCGGGGAACACTGAAGCTTTCTTT	CASRGQSGNTEAFF
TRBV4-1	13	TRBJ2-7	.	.	TGCGCCAGCAGCCACCACTACTCCTACGAGCAGTACTTC	CASSHHYSYEQYF
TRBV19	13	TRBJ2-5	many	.	TGTGCCAGTAATATGGGGGTCAGGGAGACCCAGTACTTC	CASNMGVRETQYF
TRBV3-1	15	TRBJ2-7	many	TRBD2	TGTGCCAGCAGCCGTACGGGACTAGCGGGTTACGAGCAGTACTTC	CASSRTGLAGYEQYF
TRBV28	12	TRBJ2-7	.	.	TGTGCCAGCAGGCCAGACGTTCACGAGCAGTACTTC	CASRPDVHEQYF
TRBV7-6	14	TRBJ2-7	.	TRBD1	TGTGCCAGCAGCTTGACAGGGGGCTGGGACGAGCAGTACTTC	CASSLTGGWDEQYF
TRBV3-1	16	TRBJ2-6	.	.	TGTGCCAGCAGCCAAGGAGGTAGCTCTGGGGCCAACGTCCTGACTTTC	CASSQGGSSGANVLTF
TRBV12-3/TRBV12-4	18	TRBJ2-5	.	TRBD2	TGTGCCAGCAGTTTAGTTCTTAAGCTAGCGGGAGCGGGAGAGACCCAGTACTTC	CASSLVLKLAGAGETQYF
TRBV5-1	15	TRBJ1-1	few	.	TGCGCCAGCAGCTCGGGGTGGACAGCGAACACTGAAGCTTTCTTT	CASSSGWTANTEAFF
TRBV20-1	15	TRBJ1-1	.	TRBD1	TGCAGTGCTAGCATCCGGACAGGGACTAACACTGAAGCTTTCTTT	CSASIRTGTNTEAFF
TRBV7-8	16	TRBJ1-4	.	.	TGTGCCAGCAGCTTAGCTTACCGGGACCCGACCGGGAAACTGTTTTTT	CASSLAYRDPTGKLFF
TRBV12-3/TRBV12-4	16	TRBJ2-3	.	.	TGTGCCAGCAGGTCATTGTTAGGGCTTACCACAGATACGCAGTATTTT	CASRSLLGLTTDTQYF
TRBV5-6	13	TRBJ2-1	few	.	TGTGCCAGCAGCCCTTTTCTCGCCAATGAGCAGTTCTTC	CASSPFLANEQFF
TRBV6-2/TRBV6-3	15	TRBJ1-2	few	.	TGTGCCAGCAGTTCGAATCCGTTTTTCAACTATGGCTACACCTTC	CASSSNPFFNYGYTF
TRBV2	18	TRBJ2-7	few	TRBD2	TGTGCCAGCAGTGTCGGGACTAGCGGGAGTGTATTCCCCTACGAGCAGTACTTC	CASSVGTSGSVFPYEQYF
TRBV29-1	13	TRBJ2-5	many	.	TGCAGCGTTGATAAGGACTCCGGAGGGCCCCAGTACTTC	CSVDKDSGGPQYF
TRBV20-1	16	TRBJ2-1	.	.	TGCAGTGCTAGACAGGGTGGAGGGATGTCCTACAATGAGCAGTTCTTC	CSARQGGGMSYNEQFF
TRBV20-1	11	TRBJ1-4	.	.	TGCAGTGCTAAGGGTAATGAAAAACTGTTTTTT	CSAKGNEKLFF
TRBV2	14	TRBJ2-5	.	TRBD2	TGTGCCAGCACTAGCGGGAGGGCCCTGGAGACCCAGTACTTC	CASTSGRALETQYF
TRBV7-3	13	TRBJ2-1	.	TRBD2	TGTGCCAGCAGCTTAGGCGGGAGCTGGGAGCAGTTCTTC	CASSLGGSWEQFF
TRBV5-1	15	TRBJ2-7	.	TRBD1	TGCGCCAGCAGCTTGGCAGGGGGAATGCTCCACGAGCAGTACTTC	CASSLAGGMLHEQYF
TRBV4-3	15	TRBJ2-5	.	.	TGCGCCAGCAGCCGGAGAAACAGCTACCACGAGACCCAGTACTTC	CASSRRNSYHETQYF
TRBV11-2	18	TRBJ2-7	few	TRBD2	TGTGCCAGCAGCTTATCCGGGCCCTCAGCGGGAGGATCCTACGAGCAGTACTTC	CASSLSGPSAGGSYEQYF
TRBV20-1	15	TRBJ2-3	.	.	TGCAGTGCTAGAAGGTTGGAACGGACCGTCGGTACGCAGTATTTT	CSARRLERTVGTQYF
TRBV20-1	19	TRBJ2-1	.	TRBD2	TGCAGTGCCGCGGTCCCGGGACTAGCGGGAGTGGGGTTCTACAATGAGCAGTTCTTC	CSAAVPGLAGVGFYNEQFF
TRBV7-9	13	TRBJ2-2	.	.	TGTGCCAGCAGCACGGCCCGGAACGGGGAGCTGTTTTTT	CASSTARNGELFF
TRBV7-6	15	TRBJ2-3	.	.	TGTGCCAGCAGCTCTGGCCTACTAACCACAGATACGCAGTATTTT	CASSSGLLTTDTQYF
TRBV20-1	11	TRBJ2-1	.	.	TGCAGTCCCGGGGAGAACAATGAGCAGTTCTTC	CSPGENNEQFF
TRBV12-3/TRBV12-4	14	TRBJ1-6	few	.	TGTGCCAGCAGTATCGGACGGGACAATTCACCCCTCCACTTT	CASSIGRDNSPLHF
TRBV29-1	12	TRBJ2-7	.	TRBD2	TGCAGCGTTCCCGGGACTAGAGACGAGCAGTACTTC	CSVPGTRDEQYF
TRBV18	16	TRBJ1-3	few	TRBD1	TGTGCCAGCTCACAATCCCGACAGGGCTCTGGAAACACCATATATTTT	CASSQSRQGSGNTIYF
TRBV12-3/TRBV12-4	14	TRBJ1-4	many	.	TGTGCCAGCAGTTTGGTGGGGCTTAATGAAAAACTGTTTTTT	CASSLVGLNEKLFF
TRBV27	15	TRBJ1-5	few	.	TGTGCCAGCGGATGGGGGCAGGGTGCAGGTCAGCCCCAGCATTTT	CASGWGQGAGQPQHF
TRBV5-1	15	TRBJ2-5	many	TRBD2	TGCGCCAGCAGCTCGTCCAGGGAGGGGAAAGAGACCCAGTACTTC	CASSSSREGKETQYF
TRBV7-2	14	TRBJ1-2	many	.	TGTGCCAGCAGCTTAGAACGGGGGGTCTATGGCTACACCTTC	CASSLERGVYGYTF
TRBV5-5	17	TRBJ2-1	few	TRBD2	TGTGCCAGCAGCTTGTTTTTAAAGCGGGAGGGCTCGGGTGAGCAGTTCTTC	CASSLFLKREGSGEQFF
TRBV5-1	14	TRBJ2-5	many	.	TGCGCCAGCAGCTTGGGTGGCGGCTCGGAGACCCAGTACTTC	CASSLGGGSETQYF
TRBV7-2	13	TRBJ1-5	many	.	TGTGCCAGCAGCTTGCGCGGCAATCAGCCCCAGCATTTT	CASSLRGNQPQHF
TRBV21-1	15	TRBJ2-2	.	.	TGTGCCAGCAGCCCGCGGAAGGGGAACACCGGGGAGCTGTTTTTT	CASSPRKGNTGELFF
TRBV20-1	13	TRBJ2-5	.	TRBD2	TGCAGTGTCGGGACTAGCGGGAGAGAGACCCAGTACTTC	CSVGTSGRETQYF
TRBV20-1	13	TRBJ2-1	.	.	TGCAGTGCTAACGGGGTGGGGTACAATGAGCAGTTCTTC	CSANGVGYNEQFF
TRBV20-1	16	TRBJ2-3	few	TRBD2	TGCAGTGCTAGAGATCAGGCGGGAGCGGTGCCAGATACGCAGTATTTT	CSARDQAGAVPDTQYF
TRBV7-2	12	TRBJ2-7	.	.	TGTGCCAGCAGCAAGCGCTCCTACGAGCAGTACTTC	CASSKRSYEQYF
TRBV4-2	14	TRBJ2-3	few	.	TGTGCCAGCAGCCAAAAGCAGGCCACAGATACGCAGTATTTT	CASSQKQATDTQYF
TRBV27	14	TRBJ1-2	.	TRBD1	TGTGCCAGCAGTTCGATCCCAGGGGGGTATGGCTACACCTTC	CASSSIPGGYGYTF
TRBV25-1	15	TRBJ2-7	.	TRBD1	TGTGCCAGCAGTCCCCGGACAGGGCCCGTCAACGAGCAGTACTTC	CASSPRTGPVNEQYF
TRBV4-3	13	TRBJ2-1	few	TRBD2	TGCGCCAGCAGCCAATCTAGCGGGCCGAGGCAGTTCTTC	CASSQSSGPRQFF
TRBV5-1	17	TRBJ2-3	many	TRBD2	TGCGCCAGCAGCTTGGGGGTAGCGGGAGACGCGGCAGATACGCAGTATTTT	CASSLGVAGDAADTQYF
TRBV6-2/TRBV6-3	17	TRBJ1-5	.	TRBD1	TGTGCCAGCAGCCACCGGGACAGGAGGAATAGCAATCAGCCCCAGCATTTT	CASSHRDRRNSNQPQHF